This T cell receptor (beta chain) originates from a study of a mutant IDH1 vaccine in newly diagnosed glioma. The assay was immunoSEQ multiplex PCR, and TCRdb's table has in-frame clones only and misses some. This sample carries about 36,000 clones, 75% to 90% of them seen once, and the ten largest clones take over 13%. V was clipped by 0 bases and J by 4 bases; unmatched bases: 7. The CDR3 length is 16 residues. Germline-derived CDR1 and CDR2 are MNHEY and SVGAGI. Time point given: week 11, during vaccination. Vaccination used 300 ug of mutant IDH1 20-mer peptide per dose, with topical imiquimod. Turning to this clone: Its antigen remains unknown.

Notes on the study in general: Any relationship between pseudoprogression and changes in top peripheral T cell clonotypes seemed absent.

The V and J genes are TRBV6-5 and TRBJ2-3; 7 bases are a match to TRBD2. The sequence was collected from a woman between 25 and 40 years old with glioma. Some clones in this sample may be carry-over from other donors' samples. This sample comprised peripheral blood mononuclear cells (PBMCs), obtained from a glioma patient whose treatment included an IDH1 peptide vaccine. In DNA, the CDR3 is TGTGCCAGCAGTTACTCAAGACTAGCTGAAGCAGATACGCAGTATTTT. Translation: CASSYSRLAEADTQYF.